This T cell receptor beta chain originates from a study of CD8 T cells in ankylosing spondylitis. After removal of 2 bases from V and 5 bases from J, the junction contained 8 bases not matched to a gene. This CDR3 spans 15 amino acids. Germline V CDR1 and CDR2: SGHRS, YFSETQ. This clonotype has a handful of counts. Its antigen is undetermined. Regarding the study as a whole: For ankylosing spondylitis blood, a TCR beta motif of seven to nine highly homologous variants appeared characteristic. Within matched ankylosing spondylitis synovial fluid, disease-linked clones were reportedly significantly enriched. CD8+ cells made up the disease-linked clones, which were relatively rare in peripheral blood. A subset of motif variants has previously been described in the synovial fluid and blood of reactive arthritis.

Making use of molecular barcodes, quantitative 5'-RACE generated TCR beta libraries. TCRdb reprocessed the 5' RACE reads via MiXCR and lists one record per CDR3 protein. The sample contains about 330,000 distinct CDR3 sequences, less than 10% of which appear only once. The receptor's source is a male donor with ankylosing spondylitis. The V call is TRBV5-1, the J call TRBJ2-5; TRBD2 agrees at 8 bases. What was sequenced was blood, either unsorted or a sorted T cell fraction (not recorded which). CDR3 protein: CASSFNPGLEETQYF. Here the CDR3 DNA reads TGCGCCAGCAGCTTTAACCCGGGACTAGAGGAGACCCAGTACTTC.